Presented here are 15 T cell receptor beta chains from one specimen sequenced in a study of memory CD4+ T cells and cytomegalovirus serostatus. Produced via immunoSEQ multiplex PCR; TCRdb's table is partial and in-frame only. In the table there are under 55,000 clones, roughly four fifths of which are singletons. The sort gate was single viable CD3+CD4+CD8-CD45RO+ cells for memory CD4+ T cells. Specimen: memory CD4+ T cells from blood. These receptors were taken from an adult in good health and CMV-seronegative.

This sequence joins TRBV6-6 and TRBJ2-4; 8 bases map to TRBD2. Germline assignment: CDR1 MNHNY and CDR2 SVGAGI (reference sequence). This CDR3 is 15 amino acids long. Unmatched junction bases numbered 8, after V lost 4 bases and J lost 6 bases. The CDR3 loop reads CASSSPGGGRNIQYF. Written as DNA, the CDR3 is TGTGCCAGCAGTTCCCCCGGGGGGGGAAGAAACATTCAGTACTTC.

This sequence joins TRBV4-2 and TRBJ1-6, with TRBD1 as a possible D gene (5 bases). The CDR3 contains 17 residues. V was trimmed by 0 bases and J by 0 bases, leaving 9 bases between them. CDR1 LGHNA and CDR2 YNFKEQ come from the germline V gene. CDR3 coding DNA: TGTGCCAGCAGCCAAGATCCCGACAGCTCCTATAATTCACCCCTCCACTTT. Its translation: CASSQDPDSSYNSPLHF.

This clone was seen only a few times. This chain connects TRBV2 to TRBJ2-1; no clear D gene. There are 14 residues in the CDR3. Looked up from germline, CDR1 is SNHLY and CDR2 is FYNNEI. V shed 8 bases and J shed 4 bases, with 15 bases lying between them. CDR3 DNA sequence: TGTGCCAGCGCCCCTAGTGGTTCTTACAATGAGCAGTTCTTC. It translates to CASAPSGSYNEQFF.

This clone came up a few times. The rearrangement joins TRBV1 to TRBJ2-1; TRBD2, as called in the table, went unchecked against the DNA. TRBV1 is recorded as a pseudogene. The length of the CDR3 is 15 residues. The CDR3 here is CTSSEGRGVDNEQFF. The CDR3 DNA is TGCACCAGCAGCGAAGGGCGGGGGGTAGACAATGAGCAGTTCTTC.

The V call is TRBV4-3, the J call TRBJ2-5; D is unresolved. V shed 0 bases and J shed 4 bases, with 9 bases lying between them. The CDR3 consists of 14 residues. Per the germline V gene, CDR1 is LGHNA and CDR2 is YSLEER. The CDR3 spells CASSQDVLGETQYF. In DNA, the CDR3 is TGCGCCAGCAGCCAAGATGTGTTGGGAGAGACCCAGTACTTC.

This clone showed up just once. The chain has TRBV7-8 and TRBJ1-4; tentatively, D is TRBD1 (5 bases). This CDR3 has 11 amino acids. V was pared by 8 bases and J by 8 bases, with 9 bases between. The germline V gene encodes CDR1 SGHVS and CDR2 FQNEAQ. The CDR3 loop is CASGGVEKLFF. The CDR3 DNA is TGTGCCAGCGGAGGGGTCGAAAAACTGTTTTTT.

The chain joins TRBV7-9 to TRBJ1-2; no reliable D call. Germline values: CDR1 SEHNR, CDR2 FQNEAQ (reference sequence). V was trimmed by 5 bases and J by 3 bases, leaving 10 bases between them. The CDR3 extends over 13 amino acids. The CDR3 reads CASSRYGDYGYTF. CDR3 nucleotide sequence: TGTGCCAGCAGCAGATACGGGGACTATGGCTACACCTTC. The variable domain in full, with the rest retrieved from reference TRBV7-9 and TRBJ1-2, is DTGVSQNPRHKITKRGQNVTFRCDPISEHNRLYWYRQTLGQGPEFLTYFQNEAQLEKSRLLSDRFSAERPKGSFSTLEIQRTEQGDSAMYLCASSRYGDYGYTFGSGTRLTVV.

This chain links TRBV10-3 with TRBJ2-5, with D hard to call. This CDR3 is 13 amino acids long. The V end lost 2 bases, the J end lost 3 bases, and 7 bases lay between the germline ends. Germline V CDR1 and CDR2: ENHRY, SYGVKD. The CDR3 reads CAISEIGKETQYF. CDR3 nucleotide sequence: TGTGCCATCAGTGAGATTGGTAAAGAGACCCAGTACTTC.

The rearrangement joins TRBV28 to TRBJ2-7; a possible D gene is TRBD1 (6 bases). Germline loops: CDR1 MDHEN, CDR2 SYDVKM. Trimming removed 6 bases from V and 2 bases from J, with 11 bases in between. CDR3 size: 13 residues. The CDR3 DNA is TGTGCCAGCAGAAGAGGGGGACCCTACGAGCAGTACTTC. Translated: CASRRGGPYEQYF.

This clone was detected a few times. The chain's CDR3 is CASSRQGRNSGANVLTF. DNA for the CDR3: TGTGCCAGCAGTAGACAGGGGCGAAACTCTGGGGCCAACGTCCTGACTTTC. J is TRBJ2-6 and V is TRBV7-2; 8 bases line up with TRBD1. Germline CDR1 reads SGHTA; CDR2 reads FQGNSA. Trimming removed 6 bases from V and 0 bases from J; junction bases left unmatched: 7. The CDR3 loop spans 17 amino acids.

The CDR3 bases are TGTGCCAGCAGCTTAACGTTGCAGGGGAGCGGCAATGAGCAGTTCTTC. It is translated as CASSLTLQGSGNEQFF. The chain combines TRBV7-3 with TRBJ2-1, with D possibly being TRBD1 (6 bases). Per the germline V gene, CDR1 is SGHTA and CDR2 is FQGTGA. The CDR3 extends over 16 amino acids. Trimming pared 0 bases from V and 6 bases from J, leaving 15 bases between.

V is TRBV19 and J is TRBJ1-4; a weak D match, TRBD1 (6 bases). V lost 6 bases and J lost 4, with 12 bases in between. Germline CDR1 and CDR2: LNHDA and SQIVND (reference sequence). This CDR3 comprises 14 residues. The CDR3 nucleotides read TGTGCCAGTAGACCCCAGGGGTATAATGAAAAACTGTTTTTT. Protein: CASRPQGYNEKLFF.

With respect to this clone: One end of the junction fails to match germline, which may point to a read error. The V gene is TRBV7-7, the J gene TRBJ2-2; 9 bases align to TRBD2. The CDR3 consists of 17 residues. Germline assignment: CDR1 SSHAT and CDR2 FNYEAQ (reference sequence). The CDR3 region has the DNA TGTGCTAGCAGCCCCGTGACTAGCGGAGGGGGCACCGGGGAGCTGTTTTTT. Its translation is CASSPVTSGGGTGELFF.

This clone was seen a handful of times. The rearrangement uses TRBV20-1 and TRBJ1-1, with D perhaps matching TRBD1 (5 bases). This CDR3 has 11 amino acids. V gave up 3 bases and J gave up 11 bases, with 13 bases separating them. Germline V gene sequence: CDR1 DFQATT, CDR2 SNEGSKA (reference sequence). CDR3 amino acids: CSASTQGGAFF. The CDR3 DNA follows: TGCAGTGCTAGTACTCAGGGTGGGGCTTTCTTT.

V is TRBV5-1 and J is TRBJ2-3; 13 bases are a match to TRBD2. Germline assignment: CDR1 SGHRS and CDR2 YFSETQ. The CDR3 length is 16 residues. The junction had 4 bases not matched to a gene; V was cut back by 0 bases and J by 6 bases. The CDR3 loop reads CASSLGLAGGVDTQYF. DNA for the CDR3: TGCGCCAGCAGCTTGGGACTAGCGGGAGGTGTGGATACGCAGTATTTT.